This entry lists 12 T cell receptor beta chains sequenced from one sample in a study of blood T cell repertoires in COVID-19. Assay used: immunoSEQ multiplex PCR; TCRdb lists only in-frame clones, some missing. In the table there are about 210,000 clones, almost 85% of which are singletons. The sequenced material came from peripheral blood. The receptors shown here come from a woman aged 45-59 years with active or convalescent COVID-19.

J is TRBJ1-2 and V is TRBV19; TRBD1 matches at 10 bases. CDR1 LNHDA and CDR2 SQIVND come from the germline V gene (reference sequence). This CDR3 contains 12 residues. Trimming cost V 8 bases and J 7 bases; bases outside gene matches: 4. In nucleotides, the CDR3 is TGTGCCAGTCGGGACAGGGGCGTTGGCTACACCTTC. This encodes CASRDRGVGYTF.

As DNA, the CDR3 is TGTGCCAGCAGCTTCGGGGGGACGTCCAATGAGCAGTTCTTC. Translating it yields CASSFGGTSNEQFF. This chain joins TRBV7-9 and TRBJ2-1; 7 positions match TRBD2. CDR1 is SEHNR, CDR2 FQNEAQ, per germline (reference sequence). The CDR3 totals 14 residues. V was clipped by 3 bases and J by 6 bases; unmatched bases: 5. Full variable domain (missing parts from reference TRBV7-9 and TRBJ2-1): DTGVSQNPRHKITKRGQNVTFRCDPISEHNRLYWYRQTLGQGPEFLTYFQNEAQLEKSRLLSDRFSAERPKGSFSTLEIQRTEQGDSAMYLCASSFGGTSNEQFFGPGTRLTVL.

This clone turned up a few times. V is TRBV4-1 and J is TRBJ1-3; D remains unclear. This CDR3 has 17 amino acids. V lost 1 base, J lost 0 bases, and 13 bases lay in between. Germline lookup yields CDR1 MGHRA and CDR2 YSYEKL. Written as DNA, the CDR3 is TGCGCCAGCAGCCAAGGGAGGGCCCGATCCTCTGGAAACACCATATATTTT. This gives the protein CASSQGRARSSGNTIYF.

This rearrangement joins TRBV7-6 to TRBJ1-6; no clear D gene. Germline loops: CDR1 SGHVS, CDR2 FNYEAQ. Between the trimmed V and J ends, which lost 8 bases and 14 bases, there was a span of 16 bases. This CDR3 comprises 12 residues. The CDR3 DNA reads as TGTGCCAGCGGTAACAGCGGTGGGGCCCTCCACTTT. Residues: CASGNSGGALHF.

CDR3 nucleotides: TGTGCCAGCAGTGAACCAGGACAGGTCACCGGGGAGCTGTTTTTT. Translation gives CASSEPGQVTGELFF. The chain has TRBV6-1 and TRBJ2-2; 7 bases match TRBD1. Germline CDR1 reads MNHNS; CDR2 reads SASEGT. J gave up 4 bases and V 2 bases, and 4 bases lay outside the gene matches. The CDR3 contains 15 residues.

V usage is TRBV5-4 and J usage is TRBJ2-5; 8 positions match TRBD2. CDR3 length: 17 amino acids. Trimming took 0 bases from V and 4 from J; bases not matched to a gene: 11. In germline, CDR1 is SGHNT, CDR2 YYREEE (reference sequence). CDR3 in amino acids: CASSLGGLTGGIETQYF. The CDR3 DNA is TGTGCCAGCAGCTTGGGAGGTTTGACGGGAGGGATAGAGACCCAGTACTTC.

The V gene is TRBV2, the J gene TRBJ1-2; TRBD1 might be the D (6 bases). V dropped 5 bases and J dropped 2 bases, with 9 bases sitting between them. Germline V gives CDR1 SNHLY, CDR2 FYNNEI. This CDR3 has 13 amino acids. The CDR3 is CASSPRGNYGYTF. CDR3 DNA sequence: TGTGCCAGCAGTCCCAGGGGAAACTATGGCTACACCTTC.

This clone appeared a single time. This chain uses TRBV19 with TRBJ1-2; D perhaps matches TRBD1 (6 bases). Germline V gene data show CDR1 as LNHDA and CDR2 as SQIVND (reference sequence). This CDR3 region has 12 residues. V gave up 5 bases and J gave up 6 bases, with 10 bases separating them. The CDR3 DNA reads TGTGCCAGTAGTCCGCAGGGGCATGGCTACACCTTC. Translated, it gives CASSPQGHGYTF.

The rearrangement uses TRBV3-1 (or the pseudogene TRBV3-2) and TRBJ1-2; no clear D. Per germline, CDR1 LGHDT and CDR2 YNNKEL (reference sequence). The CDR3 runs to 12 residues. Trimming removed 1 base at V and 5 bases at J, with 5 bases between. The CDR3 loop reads CASSQVLYGYTF. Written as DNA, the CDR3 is TGTGCCAGCAGCCAAGTTCTGTATGGCTACACCTTC.

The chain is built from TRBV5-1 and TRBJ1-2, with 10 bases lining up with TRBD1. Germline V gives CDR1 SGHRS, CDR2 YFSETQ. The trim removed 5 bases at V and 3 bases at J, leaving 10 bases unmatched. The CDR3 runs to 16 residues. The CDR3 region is CASSRSGTGVDYGYTF. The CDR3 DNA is TGCGCCAGCAGTCGAAGTGGGACAGGGGTTGACTATGGCTACACCTTC.

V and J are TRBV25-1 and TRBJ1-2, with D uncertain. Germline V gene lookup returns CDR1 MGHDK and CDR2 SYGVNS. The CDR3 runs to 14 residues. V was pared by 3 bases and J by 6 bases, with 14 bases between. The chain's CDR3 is CASSDPSGRDGYTF. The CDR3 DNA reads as TGTGCCAGCAGTGACCCGAGTGGGAGAGATGGCTACACCTTC.

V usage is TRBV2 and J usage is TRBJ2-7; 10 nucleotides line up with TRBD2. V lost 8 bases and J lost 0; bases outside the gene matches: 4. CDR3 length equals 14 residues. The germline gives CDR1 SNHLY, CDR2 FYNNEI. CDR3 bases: TGTGCCAGCCGACTAGCGGGCCTCTCCTACGAGCAGTACTTC. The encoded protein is CASRLAGLSYEQYF.